This T cell receptor (beta chain) was documented in a study of shared clonotypes between healthy human individuals. In the study overall: CD4 naive and memory got three plates each, CD8 naive two, CD8 memory one.

CD45RA+ naive and CD45RA-negative memory subsets were separated from CD4+ cells. Trimming stripped 6 bases from V and 2 bases from J, with 10 bases between. CDR1 MNHEY and CDR2 SVGAGI come from the germline V gene. The CDR3 length is 14 residues. Study-level results: A limitation of the genetic and exposure-history diversity represented arose from few donors.

Worth noting for this clone: Its antigen is undetermined. The sample carries other DNA sequences with the same CDR3.

Clones were read by immunoSEQ multiplex PCR, and TCRdb kept only the in-frame ones, dropping some. The table lists about 2.4 million clones, 93% of them singletons, with roughly 0.39% in the top ten. This TCR was sampled from a man in his late teens or twenties in good health. Some clones in this sample may be carry-over from other donors' samples. This chain uses TRBV6-5 with TRBJ2-2; D not resolved. The sequencing sample was made of naive CD4+ T cells from PBMCs. Subset of the sample: CD45RA+ positively selected. The CDR3 region is CASRPPLNTGELFF. The CDR3 coding sequence is TGTGCCAGCAGGCCCCCCTTAAACACCGGGGAGCTGTTTTTT.